One sample yielded the 6 T cell receptor beta chains listed below, sequenced in a study of T cell repertoires in cytomegalovirus infection. TCRdb analysed the reads with MiXCR anew, one entry per CDR3 protein. The sample has 100,000 or so distinct CDR3 sequences; about a quarter are singletons. Sequencing was performed on CD8+ T cells from PBMCs. Every receptor here comes from a human donor in good health (CMV status not recorded). Some clones in this sample may be carry-over from other donors' samples.

V usage is TRBV5-4 and J usage is TRBJ2-2; D is unclear. The V end lost 1 base, the J end lost 2 bases, and 6 bases lay between the germline ends. Germline V gene data show CDR1 as SGHNT and CDR2 as YYREEE (reference sequence). This CDR3 is 14 amino acids long. Written as DNA, the CDR3 is TGTGCCAGCAGCTTGCAGGTCAACACCGGGGAGCTGTTTTTT. Its translation: CASSLQVNTGELFF.

The CDR3: CASSFYGTASYEQYF. The CDR3 nucleotides read TGTGCCAGCAGCTTTTACGGGACGGCCTCCTACGAGCAGTACTTC. The chain couples TRBV11-2 to TRBJ2-7; either TRBD1 or TRBD2 may fit D (5 bases each). This CDR3 has 15 residues. The V end was cut by 3 bases, the J end by 0 bases, with 12 bases between. Germline-derived CDR1 and CDR2 are SGHAT and FQNNGV.

The CDR3 DNA reads as TGTGCCAGCAGCCCCTTTTCTGGGGGCCCGTTCTCCTACGAGCAGTACTTC. Residues: CASSPFSGGPFSYEQYF. V gene TRBV11-3 combines with J gene TRBJ2-7; maybe TRBD1 (6 bases). V was shortened by 5 bases and J by 0 bases, with 20 bases between the two germline ends. Germline assignment: CDR1 SGHNT and CDR2 YENEEA. The length of the CDR3 is 17 residues.

This chain joins TRBV28 and TRBJ1-1, with D perhaps matching TRBD1 (5 bases). The CDR3 is made up of 14 amino acids. V was cut by 7 bases and J by 1 base, with 13 bases left in between. The germline V gene encodes CDR1 MDHEN and CDR2 SYDVKM. CDR3 protein: CASKVRDGNTEAFF. DNA for the CDR3: TGTGCCAGCAAAGTCAGGGATGGGAACACTGAAGCTTTCTTT.

The rearrangement links TRBV20-1 to TRBJ2-1; D is uncertain. The CDR3 covers 10 residues. With 2 bases removed from V and 6 bases from J, the gap between germline ends came to 2 bases. The germline CDR1 and CDR2 sequences are DFQATT and SNEGSKA (reference sequence). The CDR3 DNA follows: TGCAGTGCTAGACTCAATGAGCAGTTCTTC. Encoded protein: CSARLNEQFF.

This clonotype was recorded many times. V gene TRBV7-9 combines with J gene TRBJ1-1; no definite D call. Germline V lookup: CDR1 SEHNR, CDR2 FQNEAQ (reference sequence). Trimming left V 3 bases short and J 4 bases short, with 6 bases between. The CDR3 extends over 12 amino acids. The CDR3 loop reads CASSLRSTEAFF. The CDR3 DNA reads as TGTGCCAGCAGCTTGAGGTCCACTGAAGCTTTCTTT.